This T cell receptor (beta chain) was documented in a study of vaccination and CD4 T cells after COVID-19. Study-wide context: The convalescents were made up of six males and four females, two of whom were Hispanic.

The treatment here: approximately nine-day PBMC culture with coronavirus spike peptide pools or control peptides (ViraFEST assay). Concerning this clonotype itself: Its target is not known.

Germline CDR1 SGHRS, CDR2 YFSETQ. The CDR3 sequence is 15 residues long. Trimming removed 4 bases at V and 0 bases at J, with 13 bases between. Cultured CD4+ T cell DNA was sequenced using the Oncomine TCR Beta short-read assay. TCRdb re-derived calls from the PCR reads in MiXCR, one entry per CDR3 protein. The table lists some 16,000 distinct CDR3 sequences, 35% to 50% of them singletons. This sequence joins TRBV5-1 and TRBJ1-1; D unresolved. This TCR was sampled from a human donor who had recovered from COVID-19. Sequencing was performed on CD4+ T cells from blood, cultured in vitro, taken after SARS-CoV-2 vaccination. As DNA, the CDR3 is TGCGCCAGCAGCCCTTCTACAGCGGTGAACACTGAAGCTTTCTTT. Translation: CASSPSTAVNTEAFF. The full variable domain, completed using reference TRBV5-1 and TRBJ1-1, is KAGVTQTPRYLIKTRGQQVTLSCSPISGHRSVSWYQQTPGQGLQFLFEYFSETQRNKGNFPGRFSGRQFSNSRSEMNVSTLELGDSALYLCASSPSTAVNTEAFFGQGTRLTVV.